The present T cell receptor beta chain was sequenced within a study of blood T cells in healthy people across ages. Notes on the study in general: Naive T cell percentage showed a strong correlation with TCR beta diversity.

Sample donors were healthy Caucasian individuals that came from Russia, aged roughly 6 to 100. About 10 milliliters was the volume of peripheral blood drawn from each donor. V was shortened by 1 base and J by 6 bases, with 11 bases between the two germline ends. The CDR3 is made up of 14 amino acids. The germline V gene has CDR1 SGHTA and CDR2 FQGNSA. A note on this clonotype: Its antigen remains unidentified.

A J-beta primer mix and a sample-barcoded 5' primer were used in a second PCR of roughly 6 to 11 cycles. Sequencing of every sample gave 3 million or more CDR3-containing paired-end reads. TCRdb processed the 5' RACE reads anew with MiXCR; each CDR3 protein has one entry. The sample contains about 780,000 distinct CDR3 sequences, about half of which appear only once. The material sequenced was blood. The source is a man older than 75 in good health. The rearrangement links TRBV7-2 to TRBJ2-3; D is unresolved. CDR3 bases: TGTGCCAGCAGCTTAGGGACCCACCCGGATACGCAGTATTTT. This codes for CASSLGTHPDTQYF. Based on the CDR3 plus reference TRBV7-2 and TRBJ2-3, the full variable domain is GAGVSQSPSNKVTEKGKDVELRCDPISGHTALYWYRQSLGQGLEFLIYFQGNSAPDKSGLPSDRFSAERTGGSVSTLTIQRTQQEDSAVYLCASSLGTHPDTQYFGPGTRLTVL.